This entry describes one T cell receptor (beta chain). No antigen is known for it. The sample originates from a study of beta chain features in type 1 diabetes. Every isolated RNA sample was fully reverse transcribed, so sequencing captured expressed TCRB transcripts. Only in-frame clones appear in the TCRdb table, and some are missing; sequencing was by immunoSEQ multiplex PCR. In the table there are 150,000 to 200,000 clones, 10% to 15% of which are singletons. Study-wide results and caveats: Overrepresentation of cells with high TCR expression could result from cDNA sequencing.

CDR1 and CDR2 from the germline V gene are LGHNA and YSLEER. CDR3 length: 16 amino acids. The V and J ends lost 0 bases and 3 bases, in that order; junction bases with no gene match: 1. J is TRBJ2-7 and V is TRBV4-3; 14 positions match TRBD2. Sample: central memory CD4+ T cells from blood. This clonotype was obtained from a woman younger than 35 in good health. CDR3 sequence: CASSQDGTSGSYEQYF. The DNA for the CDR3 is TGCGCCAGCAGCCAAGATGGGACTAGCGGGAGCTACGAGCAGTACTTC.